The sequence of this T cell receptor beta chain was determined in a study of blood T cells in healthy people across ages. Study-wide results and caveats: As age increased, TCR beta diversity per million T cells fell in a roughly linear fashion. In long-lived donors, naive CD4+ cell counts and diversity exceeded those of aged donors.

With a J-beta primer mix and a sample-barcoded 5' primer, a second PCR ran about 7 to 12 cycles. Researchers report that each sample yielded at least 2.5 million CDR3-containing paired-end reads. TCRdb called the 5' RACE reads again in MiXCR, with one record for every CDR3 protein. Of some 1,800,000 distinct CDR3 sequences in the sample, about 39% were seen once. Germline CDR1 reads SGHRS; CDR2 reads YFSETQ. Trimming at V came to 0 bases and at J to 6 bases, leaving 6 bases not matched to a gene. This CDR3 is built from 15 residues. This clonotype was seen a few times. Its target is not known. The genes are TRBV5-1 and TRBJ1-2, with 9 positions matching TRBD1. The sequenced material came from blood. The sequence was obtained from a human donor in good health. The CDR3 DNA sequence: TGCGCCAGCAGCTTGGGTGGACAGGGGTTGGATGGCTACACCTTC. Protein product: CASSLGGQGLDGYTF.